This T cell receptor beta chain was profiled in a study of T cells after posttransplantation cyclophosphamide. Findings and limits, study-wide: Later blood repertoires were often dominated by clones from the donor CD8+ memory compartment. Skin or GI-infiltrating T cells shared few TRB sequences with blood. TRB clonality was highly associated with recipient CMV seropositivity and reactivation.

Busulfan-fludarabine conditioning, marrow transplant, and cyclophosphamide on days +3 and +4 were administered. TCRdb keeps only in-frame clones here, not all; method: immunoSEQ multiplex PCR. Of some 10,000 clones in the sample, about 89% are singletons; the top ten hold roughly 27%. The CDR3 contains 14 residues. Trimming removed 6 bases at V and 2 bases at J, with 13 bases between. Germline lookup yields CDR1 ENHRY and CDR2 SYGVKD. Concerning this clone: Its antigen is unidentified.

This chain links TRBV10-3 with TRBJ1-1; D might be TRBD1 (6 bases). The receptor comes from a male patient younger than 45 who received an allogeneic stem cell transplant from a related donor, was CMV-positive, and had acute GVHD only. The T cells may partly be graft donor cells. Sequenced material: CD4+ T cells sorted from PBMCs, taken after allogeneic stem cell transplant with posttransplant cyclophosphamide. The CDR3 DNA follows: TGTGCCATCAGATACCGGGACACAAACACTGAAGCTTTCTTT. This translates into CAIRYRDTNTEAFF.